This passage covers 17 T cell receptor beta chains from one sample sequenced in a study of cytomegalovirus exposure and HLA in healthy donors. Here immunoSEQ multiplex PCR was the method, and the copy in TCRdb shows in-frame clones only, minus some. The sample records roughly 250,000 clones, approximately 87% being singletons. The sequenced sample was PBMCs. These receptors all come from a man aged 18 to 30 in good health and CMV-seronegative.

The chain recombines TRBV5-6 with TRBJ1-1, with a weak D call TRBD1 (6 bases). The V end was cut by 4 bases, the J end by 5 bases, with 12 bases between. Germline V lookup: CDR1 SGHDT, CDR2 YYEEEE. This CDR3 contains 13 residues. CDR3 protein: CASSPQGGTEAFF. DNA of the CDR3: TGTGCCAGCAGCCCACAGGGAGGGACTGAAGCTTTCTTT.

V gene TRBV29-1 combines with J gene TRBJ1-3; a possible D gene is TRBD1 (5 bases). Trimming removed 7 bases from V and 4 bases from J, with 11 bases in between. Germline loops: CDR1 SQVTM, CDR2 ANQGSEA. The CDR3 has 12 residues. Here the CDR3 reads CSARTTGNTIYF. The CDR3 coding sequence is TGCAGCGCCCGGACAACCGGAAACACCATATATTTT.

Comment on this clone: Additional DNA sequences in this sample encode the identical CDR3. The chain carries TRBV5-4 and TRBJ2-5; maybe TRBD1 (6 bases). Trimming cost V 3 bases and J 2 bases, with 8 bases left between them. Germline CDR1 and CDR2: SGHNT and YYREEE (reference sequence). The CDR3 sequence is 13 residues long. The DNA for the CDR3 is TGTGCCAGCAGCTCTGACAGGCAAGAGACCCAGTACTTC. This gives the protein CASSSDRQETQYF.

This clone was observed once. The chain recombines TRBV4-1 with TRBJ1-6; D may be TRBD1 (5 bases). Between the trimmed V and J ends, which lost 0 bases and 6 bases, there was a span of 12 bases. The germline V gene has CDR1 MGHRA and CDR2 YSYEKL. This CDR3 spans 16 amino acids. The CDR3 sequence: CASSQDGQGPNSPLHF. The CDR3 region has the DNA TGCGCCAGCAGCCAAGACGGGCAGGGCCCTAATTCACCCCTCCACTTT.

The chain combines TRBV2 with TRBJ2-3; 7 bases are shared with TRBD2. The CDR3 has 16 residues. Germline CDR1 reads SNHLY; CDR2 reads FYNNEI. The junction had 7 bases not matched to a gene; V was cut back by 2 bases and J by 2 bases. CDR3 loop: CASSEWAGVVTDTQYF. CDR3 DNA sequence: TGTGCCAGCAGTGAATGGGCGGGAGTGGTCACAGATACGCAGTATTTT.

The chain joins TRBV11-2 to TRBJ1-5, with D perhaps matching TRBD1 (6 bases). V lost 3 bases and J 7 bases, leaving 13 bases between the germline ends. From germline, CDR1 is SGHAT and CDR2 FQNNGV. The CDR3 covers 14 residues. Here the CDR3 DNA reads TGTGCCAGCAGCTTGAGGGACAATGGGCAGCCCCAGCATTTT. Amino acid sequence: CASSLRDNGQPQHF. The full variable domain, rest sourced from reference TRBV11-2 and TRBJ1-5, is EAGVAQSPRYKIIEKRQSVAFWCNPISGHATLYWYQQILGQGPKLLIQFQNNGVVDDSQLPKDRFSAERLKGVDSTLKIQPAKLEDSAVYLCASSLRDNGQPQHFGDGTRLSIL.

V gene TRBV19 combines with J gene TRBJ1-5; D might be TRBD1 (5 bases). Germline CDR1 is LNHDA and CDR2 is SQIVND (reference sequence). V gave up 7 bases and J gave up 2 bases, with 12 bases separating them. The length of the CDR3 is 14 residues. The CDR3 protein is CASKQGEGNQPQHF. The CDR3 region has the DNA TGTGCCAGTAAGCAGGGTGAGGGCAATCAGCCCCAGCATTTT.

As to this clone: This sample includes further DNA sequences coding for the same CDR3. The chain couples TRBV4-3 to TRBJ2-1; possibly TRBD2 for D (5 bases). CDR1 and CDR2 from the germline V gene are LGHNA and YSLEER. This CDR3 region has 15 residues. The germline V and J ends were trimmed by 0 bases and 1 base, with 7 bases remaining between them. The CDR3 reads CASSQDSGSYNEQFF. CDR3 DNA: TGCGCCAGCAGCCAAGATTCGGGGTCCTACAATGAGCAGTTCTTC.

This chain connects TRBV9 to TRBJ2-3; 9 nucleotides agree with TRBD2. The CDR3 has 15 amino acids. The germline V gene encodes CDR1 SGDLS and CDR2 YYNGEE. Trimming removed 5 bases from V and 2 bases from J; junction bases left unmatched: 6. CDR3: CASSLLAGYTDTQYF. CDR3 DNA sequence: TGTGCCAGCAGTTTACTAGCGGGCTACACAGATACGCAGTATTTT.

The chain uses TRBV2 and TRBJ2-7; no reliable D call. CDR1 is SNHLY and CDR2 is FYNNEI in the germline V gene. This CDR3 is built from 12 residues. The V end lost 6 bases, the J end lost 4 bases, and 10 bases lay between the germline ends. The CDR3 spells CASRQYGYEQYF. The CDR3, as DNA: TGTGCCAGCAGACAATACGGGTACGAGCAGTACTTC.

This clone showed up just a few times. The chain recombines TRBV6-4 with TRBJ2-3; 9 nucleotides agree with TRBD2. Germline V gene sequence: CDR1 MRHNA, CDR2 SNTAGT. The CDR3 spans 14 residues. The V segment lost 0 bases and the J segment 6 bases; nucleotides outside the gene matches: 1. Here the CDR3 DNA reads TGTGCCAGCAGTGACTCGCGGGGGGGCGATACGCAGTATTTT. Translating gives CASSDSRGGDTQYF.

The chain uses TRBV5-4 and TRBJ2-5; maybe TRBD2 (5 bases). Germline CDR1 and CDR2: SGHNT and YYREEE (reference sequence). V was clipped by 4 bases and J by 5 bases, with 12 bases between them. CDR3 length equals 13 residues. This chain's CDR3 is CASSGNGEETQYF. The CDR3 region has the DNA TGTGCCAGCAGCGGAAACGGGGAGGAGACCCAGTACTTC. Combining the CDR3 with reference TRBV5-4 and TRBJ2-5 gives the whole variable domain ETGVTQSPTHLIKTRGQQVTLRCSSQSGHNTVSWYQQALGQGPQFIFQYYREEENGRGNFPPRFSGLQFPNYSSELNVNALELDDSALYLCASSGNGEETQYFGPGTRLLVL.

In this sample, this clone turned up a few times. This sequence joins TRBV11-3 and TRBJ2-2; D gene uncertain. V was cut by 5 bases and J by 6 bases, with 7 bases left in between. The CDR3 loop spans 12 amino acids. Germline V lookup: CDR1 SGHNT, CDR2 YENEEA. The CDR3 is CASSGLSGELFF. CDR3 nucleotide sequence: TGTGCCAGCAGCGGCTTGTCCGGGGAGCTGTTTTTT.

The chain carries TRBV11-2 and TRBJ2-3; 8 nucleotides match TRBD2. There are 15 residues in the CDR3. The germline V gene has CDR1 SGHAT and CDR2 FQNNGV. V lost 0 bases to trimming and J lost 7 bases; unmatched junction nucleotides: 6. The CDR3 DNA is TGTGCCAGCAGCTTAGATCCCGGGAGGGCGTATACGCAGTATTTT. Encoded protein: CASSLDPGRAYTQYF.

The chain links TRBV27 to TRBJ1-6; possibly TRBD1 for D (6 bases). Germline lookup yields CDR1 MNHEY and CDR2 SMNVEV (reference sequence). The CDR3 has 16 amino acids. V was pared by 6 bases and J by 8 bases, with 20 bases between. DNA for the CDR3: TGTGCCAGCAGCCTTCCCCCGGCGGGGGGCCATTCACCCCTCCACTTT. Amino acid sequence: CASSLPPAGGHSPLHF.

This chain joins TRBV2 and TRBJ1-2; D gene unclear. There are 14 residues in the CDR3. V was cut by 3 bases and J by 1 base, with 9 bases left in between. The V gene's germline CDR1 is SNHLY and CDR2 FYNNEI. CDR3 bases: TGTGCCAGCAGTGAGGGTCACAGTAACTATGGCTACACCTTC. This encodes CASSEGHSNYGYTF. Using reference TRBV2 and TRBJ1-2 for the parts outside the CDR3, the full variable domain is EPEVTQTPSHQVTQMGQEVILRCVPISNHLYFYWYRQILGQKVEFLVSFYNNEISEKSEIFDDQFSVERPDGSNFTLKIRSTKLEDSAMYFCASSEGHSNYGYTFGSGTRLTVV.

This clone was recorded only once. The V gene is TRBV6-5, the J gene TRBJ2-1; tentative D call: TRBD2 (5 bases). V lost 8 bases to trimming and J lost 0 bases, with 11 bases between them. Germline-derived CDR1 and CDR2 are MNHEY and SVGAGI. The CDR3 extends over 14 amino acids. CDR3 loop: CASGGRSSYNEQFF. The CDR3 nucleotides are TGTGCCAGCGGCGGGCGGAGCTCCTACAATGAGCAGTTCTTC.